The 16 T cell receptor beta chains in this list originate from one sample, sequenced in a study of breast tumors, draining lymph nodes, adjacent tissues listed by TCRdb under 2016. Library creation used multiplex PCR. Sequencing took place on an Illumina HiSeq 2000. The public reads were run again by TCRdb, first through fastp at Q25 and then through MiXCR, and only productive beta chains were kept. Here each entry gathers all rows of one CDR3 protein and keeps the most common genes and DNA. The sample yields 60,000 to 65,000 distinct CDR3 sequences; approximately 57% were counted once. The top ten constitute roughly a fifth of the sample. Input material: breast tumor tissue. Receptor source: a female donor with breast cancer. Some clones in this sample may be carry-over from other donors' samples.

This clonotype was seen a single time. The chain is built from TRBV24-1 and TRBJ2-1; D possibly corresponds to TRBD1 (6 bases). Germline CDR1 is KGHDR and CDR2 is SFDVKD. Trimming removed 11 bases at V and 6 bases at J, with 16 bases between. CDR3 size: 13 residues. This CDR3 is CASARGEGNEQFF. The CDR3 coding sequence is TGTGCCAGTGCCAGGGGAGAGGGCAATGAGCAGTTCTTC.

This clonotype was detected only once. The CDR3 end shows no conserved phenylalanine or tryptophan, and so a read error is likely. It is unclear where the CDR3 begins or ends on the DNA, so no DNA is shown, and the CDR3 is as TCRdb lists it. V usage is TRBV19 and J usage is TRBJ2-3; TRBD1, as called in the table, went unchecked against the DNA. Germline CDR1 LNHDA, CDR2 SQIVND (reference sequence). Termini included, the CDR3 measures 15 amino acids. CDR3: CASRRDRGAKIRRNL.

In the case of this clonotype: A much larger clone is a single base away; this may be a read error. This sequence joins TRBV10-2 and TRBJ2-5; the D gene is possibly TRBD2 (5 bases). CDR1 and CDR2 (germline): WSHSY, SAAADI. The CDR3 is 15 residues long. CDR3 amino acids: CASSEWLGLGEAQYF. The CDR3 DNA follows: TGCGCCAGCAGTGAGTGGTTAGGACTTGGAGAGGCCCAGTACTTC.

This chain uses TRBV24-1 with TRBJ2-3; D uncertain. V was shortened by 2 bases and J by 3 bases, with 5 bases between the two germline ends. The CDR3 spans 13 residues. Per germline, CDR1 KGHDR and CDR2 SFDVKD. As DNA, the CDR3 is TGTGCCACCAGTGATTCCCAGACAGATACGCAGTATTTT. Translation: CATSDSQTDTQYF.

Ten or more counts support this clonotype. The CDR3 DNA is TGTGCCAGCAGCCAAGCCCGGCAGGGTGAGGACTATGGCTACACCTTC. Its translation: CASSQARQGEDYGYTF. The genes are TRBV3-1 and TRBJ1-2; D may be TRBD1 (5 bases). Germline values: CDR1 LGHDT, CDR2 YNNKEL (reference sequence). V was clipped by 1 base and J by 3 bases, with 15 bases between them. The CDR3 has 16 amino acids.

The DNA for the CDR3 is TGTGCCAGCAGCTTGCAGCGGGGGGGCCAGGGAGATACGCAGTATTTT. It codes for CASSLQRGGQGDTQYF. The chain recombines TRBV5-5 with TRBJ2-3, with TRBD2 matching over 10 bases. The CDR3 extends over 16 amino acids. V lost 1 base and J lost 5; bases outside the gene matches: 7. From germline, CDR1 is SGHKS and CDR2 YYEKEE (reference sequence).

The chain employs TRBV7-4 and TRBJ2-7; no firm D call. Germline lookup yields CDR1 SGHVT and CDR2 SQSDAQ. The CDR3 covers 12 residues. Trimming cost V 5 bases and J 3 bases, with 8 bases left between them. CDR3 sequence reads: CASSKGSYEQYF. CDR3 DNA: TGTGCCAGCAGCAAGGGCAGCTACGAGCAGTACTTC.

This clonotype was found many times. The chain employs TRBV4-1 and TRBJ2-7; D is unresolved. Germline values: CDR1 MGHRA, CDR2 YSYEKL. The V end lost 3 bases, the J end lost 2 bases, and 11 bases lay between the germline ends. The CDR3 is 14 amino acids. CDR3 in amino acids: CASSQADTAYEQYF. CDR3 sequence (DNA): TGCGCCAGCAGCCAGGCCGACACCGCCTACGAGCAGTACTTC.

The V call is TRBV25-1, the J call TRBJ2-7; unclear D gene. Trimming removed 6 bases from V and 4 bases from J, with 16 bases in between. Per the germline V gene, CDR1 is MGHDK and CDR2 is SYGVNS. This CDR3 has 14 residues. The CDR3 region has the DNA TGTGCCAGCAGAGCTGTCTACCAACCATACGAGCAGTACTTC. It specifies CASRAVYQPYEQYF.

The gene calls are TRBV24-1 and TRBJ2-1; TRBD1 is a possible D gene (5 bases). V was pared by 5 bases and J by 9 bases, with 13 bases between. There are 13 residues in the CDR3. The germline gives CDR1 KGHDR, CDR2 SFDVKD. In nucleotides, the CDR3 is TGTGCCACCAGTGCAGTAAGGGGCGGTGAGCAGTTCTTC. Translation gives CATSAVRGGEQFF.

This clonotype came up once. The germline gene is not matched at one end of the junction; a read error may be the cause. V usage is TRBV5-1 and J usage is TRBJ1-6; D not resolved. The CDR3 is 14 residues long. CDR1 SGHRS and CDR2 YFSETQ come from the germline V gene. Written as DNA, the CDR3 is TGCGCCAGCAGCTTGGTGGCCAGATATTCCCCCCTCCACTTT. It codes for CASSLVARYSPLHF.

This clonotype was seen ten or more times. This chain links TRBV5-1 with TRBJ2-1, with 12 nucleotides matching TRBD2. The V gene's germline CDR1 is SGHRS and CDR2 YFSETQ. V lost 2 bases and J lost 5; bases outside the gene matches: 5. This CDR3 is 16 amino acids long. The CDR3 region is CASSLTSGRSHNEQFF. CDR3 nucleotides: TGCGCCAGCAGCTTAACTAGCGGGAGGTCCCACAATGAGCAGTTCTTC.

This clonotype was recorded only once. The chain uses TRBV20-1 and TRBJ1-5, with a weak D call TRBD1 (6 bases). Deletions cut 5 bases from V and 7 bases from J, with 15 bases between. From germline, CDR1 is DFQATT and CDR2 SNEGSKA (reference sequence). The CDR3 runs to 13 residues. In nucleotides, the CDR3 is TGCAGTGCTGGGGCAGGGGATGAGCAGCCCCAGCATTTT. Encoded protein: CSAGAGDEQPQHF.

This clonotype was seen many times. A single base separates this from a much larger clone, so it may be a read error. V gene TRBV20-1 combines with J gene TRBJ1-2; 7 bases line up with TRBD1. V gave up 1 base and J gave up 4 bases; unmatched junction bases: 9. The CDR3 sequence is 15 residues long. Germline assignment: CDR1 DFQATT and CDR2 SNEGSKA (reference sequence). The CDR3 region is CSARGGGRTTYGYTF. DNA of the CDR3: TGCAGTGCTAGAGGAGGGGGCCGGACAACCTATGGCTACACCTTC.

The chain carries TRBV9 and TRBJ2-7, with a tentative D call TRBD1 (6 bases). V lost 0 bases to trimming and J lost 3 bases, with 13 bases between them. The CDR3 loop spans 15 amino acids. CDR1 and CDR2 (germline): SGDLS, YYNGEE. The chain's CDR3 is CASSVGEGHFYEQYF. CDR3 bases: TGTGCCAGCAGCGTAGGAGAGGGACACTTCTACGAGCAGTACTTC.

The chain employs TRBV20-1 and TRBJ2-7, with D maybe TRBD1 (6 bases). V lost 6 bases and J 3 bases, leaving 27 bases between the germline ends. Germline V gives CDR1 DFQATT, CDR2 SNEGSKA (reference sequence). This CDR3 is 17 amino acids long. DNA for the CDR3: TGCAGTGCCAGCTCAACTCCAGGGGCGCCTCAGCTCTACGAGCAGTACTTC. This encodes CSASSTPGAPQLYEQYF.